What follows are 24 T cell receptor beta chains derived from one specimen sequenced in a study of blood T cell repertoires in COVID-19. This table comes from immunoSEQ multiplex PCR, and its TCRdb copy is limited to in-frame clones, with some not included. The table records about 210,000 clones, about 91% of them present only once. Sequenced sample: peripheral blood. The receptor source for this set is a young man with acute or convalescent COVID-19.

The chain is built from TRBV11-2 and TRBJ2-1; D unclear. Germline-derived CDR1 and CDR2 are SGHAT and FQNNGV. The CDR3 runs 12 residues. Trimming took 4 bases from V and 12 from J, leaving 13 bases between them. For the CDR3, the DNA is TGTGCCAGCAGCTCCCTCTACCTTGGGCAGTTCTTC. Translation: CASSSLYLGQFF.

The chain has TRBV5-5 and TRBJ1-1; D gene ambiguous. V shed 2 bases and J shed 1 base, with 9 bases lying between them. CDR1 is SGHKS, CDR2 YYEKEE, per germline (reference sequence). CDR3 length: 14 residues. DNA for the CDR3: TGTGCCAGCAGCTTCTCTACGTCGAACACTGAAGCTTTCTTT. Translating gives CASSFSTSNTEAFF.

This clone was counted once. This sequence joins TRBV28 and TRBJ1-2, with D uncertain. CDR1 is MDHEN and CDR2 is SYDVKM in the germline V gene. Trimming took 7 bases from V and 4 from J, leaving 10 bases between them. The CDR3 consists of 12 residues. The CDR3 DNA is TGTGCCAGCACCCTTGGGCGCTATGGCTACACCTTC. Its translation is CASTLGRYGYTF.

The gene calls are TRBV13 and TRBJ2-3; a weak D match, TRBD1 (6 bases). The length of the CDR3 is 19 residues. In germline, CDR1 is PRHDT, CDR2 FYEKMQ (reference sequence). The V gene lost 4 bases and the J gene lost 2 bases, with 25 bases spanning the gap. The CDR3 protein is CASSSQLLLGTLNTDTQYF. The CDR3 region has the DNA TGTGCCAGCAGCTCCCAATTACTCCTCGGGACACTTAACACAGATACGCAGTATTTT.

The V call is TRBV3-1 (or the pseudogene TRBV3-2), the J call TRBJ2-7, with 7 positions matching TRBD1. V trimming: 4 bases; J trimming: 2 bases; junction bases outside the gene matches: 5. The CDR3 is 14 amino acids. Germline V gene sequence: CDR1 LGHDT, CDR2 YNNKEL (reference sequence). The CDR3 loop is CASSLLRGPYEQYF. For the CDR3, the DNA is TGTGCCAGCAGCCTTCTTAGGGGGCCCTACGAGCAGTACTTC.

This clone showed up just a few times. The chain employs TRBV5-4 and TRBJ1-1; 8 positions agree with TRBD1. This CDR3 comprises 13 residues. The trim removed 0 bases at V and 5 bases at J, leaving 0 bases unmatched. CDR1 and CDR2 (germline): SGHNT, YYREEE (reference sequence). In DNA form, the CDR3 reads TGTGCCAGCAGCTTGGACAGGGGGACTGAAGCTTTCTTT. Its protein is CASSLDRGTEAFF.

The chain links TRBV10-3 to TRBJ2-7, with 9 bases aligning to TRBD2. The CDR3 contains 16 residues. With V trimmed by 10 bases and J by 4 bases, 17 bases remained unmatched. Germline lookup yields CDR1 ENHRY and CDR2 SYGVKD. CDR3 sequence: CATELGGRASRYEQYF. The CDR3 DNA sequence: TGTGCCACTGAATTAGGCGGGAGGGCCTCCCGATACGAGCAGTACTTC.

The J gene is TRBJ1-2, the V gene TRBV7-9; D perhaps matches TRBD1 (5 bases). Trimming removed 1 base from V and 6 bases from J, with 6 bases in between. The CDR3 loop spans 12 amino acids. CDR1 and CDR2 (germline): SEHNR, FQNEAQ (reference sequence). This chain's CDR3 is CASSLVGDGYTF. The CDR3 region has the DNA TGTGCCAGCAGCTTAGTAGGGGATGGCTACACCTTC. Complete variable domain (other parts from reference TRBV7-9 and TRBJ1-2): DTGVSQNPRHKITKRGQNVTFRCDPISEHNRLYWYRQTLGQGPEFLTYFQNEAQLEKSRLLSDRFSAERPKGSFSTLEIQRTEQGDSAMYLCASSLVGDGYTFGSGTRLTVV.

The chain joins TRBV7-8 to TRBJ2-7; perhaps TRBD2 as D (5 bases). This CDR3 is built from 15 residues. In germline, CDR1 is SGHVS, CDR2 FQNEAQ. Trimming removed 1 base at V and 2 bases at J, with 12 bases between. This chain's CDR3 is CASSLETGIPYEQYF. The CDR3 DNA reads as TGTGCCAGCAGCTTAGAAACCGGGATCCCCTACGAGCAGTACTTC.

In this sample, this clone turned up a few times. V usage is TRBV24-1 and J usage is TRBJ2-6, with 11 bases that match TRBD1. CDR1 KGHDR and CDR2 SFDVKD come from the germline V gene. V was pared by 5 bases and J by 2 bases, with 13 bases of the junction left unmatched. This CDR3 has 20 residues. The CDR3 loop reads CATSGGQGAVLSAGANVLTF. CDR3 nucleotides: TGTGCCACCAGTGGCGGACAGGGGGCGGTACTTTCAGCTGGGGCCAACGTCCTGACTTTC.

V usage is TRBV28 and J usage is TRBJ2-3; 8 bases align to TRBD2. Losses at the gene ends were 11 bases for V and 0 bases for J; bases not matched to a gene: 13. The CDR3 is 16 residues long. Germline CDR1 and CDR2: MDHEN and SYDVKM. The CDR3 here is CAPRIEREYSTDTQYF. The CDR3 region has the DNA TGTGCCCCCAGAATCGAGCGGGAGTACAGCACAGATACGCAGTATTTT.

This chain links TRBV30 with TRBJ2-3, with D possibly called TRBD1 or TRBD2 (5 bases each). V was pared by 5 bases and J by 5 bases, with 8 bases between. Germline CDR1 is GTSNPN and CDR2 is SVGIG (reference sequence). The CDR3 contains 11 residues. The CDR3, as DNA: TGTGCCTGGGGGGGAGTAGATACGCAGTATTTT. Translation: CAWGGVDTQYF. The variable domain in full, with the rest retrieved from reference TRBV30 and TRBJ2-3, is SQTIHQWPATLVQPVGSPLSLECTVEGTSNPNLYWYRQAAGRGLQLLFYSVGIGQISSEVPQNLSASRPQDRQFILSSKKLLLSDSGFYLCAWGGVDTQYFGPGTRLTVL.

The chain recombines TRBV6-5 with TRBJ1-1, with 8 bases lining up with TRBD1. The CDR3 totals 12 residues. The germline gives CDR1 MNHEY, CDR2 SVGAGI. Unmatched junction bases numbered 4, after V lost 4 bases and J lost 9 bases. The CDR3, as DNA: TGTGCCAGCAGTTGGACAGGGTCTAAAGCTTTCTTT. It translates to CASSWTGSKAFF.

The rearrangement joins TRBV15 to TRBJ1-4, with 9 bases that match TRBD1. CDR1 is LNHNV and CDR2 is YYDKDF in the germline V gene (reference sequence). V lost 6 bases and J lost 1; bases outside the gene matches: 18. The CDR3 totals 20 residues. The CDR3 DNA sequence: TGTGCCACCAGATTGATCCGGTTGAGGACAGGGGATAGAACTAATGAAAAACTGTTTTTT. Amino acid sequence: CATRLIRLRTGDRTNEKLFF.

V is TRBV28 and J is TRBJ1-1; no definite D call. V dropped 4 bases and J dropped 7 bases, with 19 bases sitting between them. The V gene's germline CDR1 is MDHEN and CDR2 SYDVKM. The CDR3 extends over 15 amino acids. CDR3 sequence (DNA): TGTGCCAGCAGTTCCCCCCCTACGGCGACTTTTGAAGCTTTCTTT. Its protein is CASSSPPTATFEAFF.

The chain links TRBV4-1 to TRBJ2-1; TRBD2 might be the D (5 bases). Trimming took 11 bases from V and 3 from J, leaving 14 bases between them. This CDR3 region has 13 residues. Germline-derived CDR1 and CDR2 are MGHRA and YSYEKL. CDR3 DNA: TGCGCCTCTCGCGGGCAAAACTACAATGAGCAGTTCTTC. This encodes CASRGQNYNEQFF.

The chain is built from TRBV19 and TRBJ2-1; TRBD2 matches 8 bases. Trimming cost V 4 bases and J 4 bases; bases outside gene matches: 6. Germline V gene sequence: CDR1 LNHDA, CDR2 SQIVND (reference sequence). The CDR3 totals 15 residues. In nucleotides, the CDR3 is TGTGCCAGTAGTACCACTAGCGGTCATTACAATGAGCAGTTCTTC. Its protein is CASSTTSGHYNEQFF.

The chain joins TRBV3-1 (or the pseudogene TRBV3-2) to TRBJ1-4; 8 bases line up with TRBD1. Germline values: CDR1 LGHDT, CDR2 YNNKEL (reference sequence). CDR3 length: 17 residues. The V and J ends lost 4 bases and 4 bases, in that order; junction bases with no gene match: 11. As DNA, the CDR3 is TGTGCCAGCAGCCGAAACATCCCGGGACAGGTTAATGAAAAACTGTTTTTT. As protein: CASSRNIPGQVNEKLFF.

The chain combines TRBV28 with TRBJ1-5; 7 bases are a match to TRBD1. This CDR3 contains 15 residues. Trimming cost V 4 bases and J 4 bases; bases outside gene matches: 7. In germline, CDR1 is MDHEN, CDR2 SYDVKM. The CDR3 here is CASSSQGGGNQPQHF. The CDR3, as DNA: TGTGCCAGCAGTTCCCAGGGGGGAGGAAATCAGCCCCAGCATTTT.

For the CDR3, the DNA is TGCGCCAGCAGCTGGGGACAGAATCAGCCCCAGCATTTT. This translates into CASSWGQNQPQHF. The chain links TRBV5-1 to TRBJ1-5, with 7 positions matching TRBD1. The CDR3 sequence is 13 residues long. Germline lookup yields CDR1 SGHRS and CDR2 YFSETQ. J was trimmed by 4 bases and V by 3 bases; bases with no gene match: 1.

CDR3 protein: CASSVSGSYTGELFF. Written as DNA, the CDR3 is TGTGCCAGTAGCGTTAGCGGGTCCTACACCGGGGAGCTGTTTTTT. V and J are TRBV19 and TRBJ2-2; 7 bases align to TRBD2. This CDR3 spans 15 amino acids. V lost 6 bases and J lost 3; bases outside the gene matches: 7. The germline CDR1 and CDR2 sequences are LNHDA and SQIVND (reference sequence).

The chain employs TRBV3-1 (or the pseudogene TRBV3-2) and TRBJ2-1; TRBD2 aligns across 8 bases. J was trimmed by 7 bases and V by 0 bases; bases with no gene match: 8. The CDR3 runs 16 residues. The germline V gene has CDR1 LGHDT and CDR2 YNNKEL (reference sequence). CDR3 coding DNA: TGTGCCAGCAGCCAAGAAGGGACTAGTTTACTTAATGAGCAGTTCTTC. Its protein is CASSQEGTSLLNEQFF.

J is TRBJ1-5 and V is TRBV23-1; possibly TRBD1 for D (5 bases). TRBV23-1 is an ORF; its function is uncertain. The CDR3 has 18 residues. The ends were cut back, 0 bases at V and 6 bases at J, with 21 bases in the middle. CDR3: CASSQSRRGQRKFQPQHF. CDR3 DNA sequence: TGCGCCAGCAGTCAATCGCGGAGGGGTCAACGAAAATTTCAGCCCCAGCATTTT.

The J gene is TRBJ1-1, the V gene TRBV2; D is ambiguous. Trimming pared 8 bases from V and 1 base from J, leaving 11 bases between. The germline CDR1 and CDR2 sequences are SNHLY and FYNNEI. The CDR3 runs to 13 residues. The CDR3 DNA reads TGTGCCAGCTCCCTGGAGGGGAACACTGAAGCTTTCTTT. Residues: CASSLEGNTEAFF.